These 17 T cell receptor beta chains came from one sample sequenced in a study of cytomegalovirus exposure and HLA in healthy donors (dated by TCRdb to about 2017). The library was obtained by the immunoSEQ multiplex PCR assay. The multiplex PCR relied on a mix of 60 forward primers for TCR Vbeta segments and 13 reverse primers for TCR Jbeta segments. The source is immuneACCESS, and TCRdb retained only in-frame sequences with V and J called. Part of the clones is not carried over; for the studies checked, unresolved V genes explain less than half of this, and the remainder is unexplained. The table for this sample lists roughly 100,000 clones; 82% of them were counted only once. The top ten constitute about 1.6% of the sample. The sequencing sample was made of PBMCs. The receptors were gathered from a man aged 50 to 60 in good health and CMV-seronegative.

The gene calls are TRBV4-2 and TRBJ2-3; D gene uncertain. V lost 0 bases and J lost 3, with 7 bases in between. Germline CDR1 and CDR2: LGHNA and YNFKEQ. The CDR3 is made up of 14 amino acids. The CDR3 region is CASSQDPGTDTQYF. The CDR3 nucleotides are TGTGCCAGCAGCCAAGATCCCGGGACAGATACGCAGTATTTT.

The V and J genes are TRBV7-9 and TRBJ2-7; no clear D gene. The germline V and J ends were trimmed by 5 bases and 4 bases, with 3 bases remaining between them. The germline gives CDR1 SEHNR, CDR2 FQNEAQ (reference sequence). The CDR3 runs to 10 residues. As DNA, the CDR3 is TGTGCCAGCAGCATATACGAGCAGTACTTC. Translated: CASSIYEQYF.

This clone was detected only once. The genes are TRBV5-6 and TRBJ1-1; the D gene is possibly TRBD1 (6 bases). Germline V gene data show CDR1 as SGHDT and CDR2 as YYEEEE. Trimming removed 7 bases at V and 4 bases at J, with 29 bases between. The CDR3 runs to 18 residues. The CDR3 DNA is TGTGCCAGCGCACGGGAGGGGGGAAGAAACCGCCCCCTCACTGAAGCTTTCTTT. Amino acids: CASAREGGRNRPLTEAFF. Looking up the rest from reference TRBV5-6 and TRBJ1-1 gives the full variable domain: DAGVTQSPTHLIKTRGQQVTLRCSPKSGHDTVSWYQQALGQGPQFIFQYYEEEERQRGNFPDRFSGHQFPNYSSELNVNALLLGDSALYLCASAREGGRNRPLTEAFFGQGTRLTVV.

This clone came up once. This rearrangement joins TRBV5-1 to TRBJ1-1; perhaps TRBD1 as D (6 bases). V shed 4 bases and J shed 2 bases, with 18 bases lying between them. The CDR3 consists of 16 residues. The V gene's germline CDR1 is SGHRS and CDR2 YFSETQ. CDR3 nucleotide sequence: TGCGCCAGCAGCGAATTAAGGGGGGGGCTTAACACTGAAGCTTTCTTT. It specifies CASSELRGGLNTEAFF. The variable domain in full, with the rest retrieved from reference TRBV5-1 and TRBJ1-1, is KAGVTQTPRYLIKTRGQQVTLSCSPISGHRSVSWYQQTPGQGLQFLFEYFSETQRNKGNFPGRFSGRQFSNSRSEMNVSTLELGDSALYLCASSELRGGLNTEAFFGQGTRLTVV.

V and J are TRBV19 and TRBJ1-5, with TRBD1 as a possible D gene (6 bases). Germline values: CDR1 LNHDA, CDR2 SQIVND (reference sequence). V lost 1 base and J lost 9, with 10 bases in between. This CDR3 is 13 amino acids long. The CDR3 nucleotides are TGTGCCAGTAGTATAGGGGACAAGCGGCCCCAGCATTTT. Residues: CASSIGDKRPQHF.

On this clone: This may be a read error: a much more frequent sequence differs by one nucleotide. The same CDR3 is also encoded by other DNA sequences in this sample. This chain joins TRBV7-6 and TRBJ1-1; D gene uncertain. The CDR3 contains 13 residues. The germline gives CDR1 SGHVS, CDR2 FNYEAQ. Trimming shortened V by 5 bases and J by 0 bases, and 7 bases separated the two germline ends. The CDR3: CASSRTVNTEAFF. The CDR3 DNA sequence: TGTGCCAGCAGCCGAACAGTGAACACTGAAGCTTTCTTT.

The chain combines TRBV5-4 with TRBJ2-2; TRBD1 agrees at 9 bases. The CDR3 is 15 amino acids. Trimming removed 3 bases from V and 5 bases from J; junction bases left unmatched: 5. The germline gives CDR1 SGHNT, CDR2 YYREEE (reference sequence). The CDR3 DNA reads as TGTGCCAGCAGCTATCGGACAGGGGAAACCGGGGAGCTGTTTTTT. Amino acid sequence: CASSYRTGETGELFF. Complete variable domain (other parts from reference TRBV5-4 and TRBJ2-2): ETGVTQSPTHLIKTRGQQVTLRCSSQSGHNTVSWYQQALGQGPQFIFQYYREEENGRGNFPPRFSGLQFPNYSSELNVNALELDDSALYLCASSYRTGETGELFFGEGSRLTVL.

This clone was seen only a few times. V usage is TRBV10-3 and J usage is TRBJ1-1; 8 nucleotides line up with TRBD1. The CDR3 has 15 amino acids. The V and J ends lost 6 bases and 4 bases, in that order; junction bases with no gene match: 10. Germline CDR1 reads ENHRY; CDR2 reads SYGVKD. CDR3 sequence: CAIRQSGQGSTEAFF. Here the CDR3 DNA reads TGTGCCATCAGGCAGAGTGGACAGGGAAGCACTGAAGCTTTCTTT.

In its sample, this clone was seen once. CDR3 nucleotide sequence: TGCGCCAGCTCCGTGGGGGACAACAATCAGCCCCAGCATTTT. As protein: CASSVGDNNQPQHF. This chain joins TRBV5-1 and TRBJ1-5, with TRBD1 as a possible D gene (6 bases). CDR3 length equals 14 residues. Germline V gives CDR1 SGHRS, CDR2 YFSETQ. V gave up 7 bases and J gave up 3 bases, with 14 bases separating them.

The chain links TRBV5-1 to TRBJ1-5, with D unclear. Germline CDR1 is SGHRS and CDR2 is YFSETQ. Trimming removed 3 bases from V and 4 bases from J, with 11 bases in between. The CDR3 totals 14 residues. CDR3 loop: CASSSRHLNQPQHF. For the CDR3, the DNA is TGCGCCAGCAGCTCGAGACACCTTAATCAGCCCCAGCATTTT. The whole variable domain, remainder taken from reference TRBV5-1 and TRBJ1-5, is KAGVTQTPRYLIKTRGQQVTLSCSPISGHRSVSWYQQTPGQGLQFLFEYFSETQRNKGNFPGRFSGRQFSNSRSEMNVSTLELGDSALYLCASSSRHLNQPQHFGDGTRLSIL.

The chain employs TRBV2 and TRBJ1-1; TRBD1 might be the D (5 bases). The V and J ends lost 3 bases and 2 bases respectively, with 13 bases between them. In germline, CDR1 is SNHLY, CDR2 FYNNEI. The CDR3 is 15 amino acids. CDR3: CASSELGAQNTEAFF. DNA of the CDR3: TGTGCCAGCAGTGAGTTAGGGGCGCAAAACACTGAAGCTTTCTTT.

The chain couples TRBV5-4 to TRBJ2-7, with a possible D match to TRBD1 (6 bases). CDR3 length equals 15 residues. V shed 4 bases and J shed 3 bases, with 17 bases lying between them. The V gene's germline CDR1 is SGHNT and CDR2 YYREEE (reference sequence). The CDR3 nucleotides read TGTGCCAGCAGCCCGACAGGTGGAGCTTTCTACGAGCAGTACTTC. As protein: CASSPTGGAFYEQYF.

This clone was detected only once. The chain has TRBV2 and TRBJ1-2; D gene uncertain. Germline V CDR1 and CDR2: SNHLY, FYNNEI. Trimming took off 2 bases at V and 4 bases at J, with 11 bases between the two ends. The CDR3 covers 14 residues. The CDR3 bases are TGTGCCAGCAGTGAAAAACCGGTTAGCTATGGCTACACCTTC. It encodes CASSEKPVSYGYTF. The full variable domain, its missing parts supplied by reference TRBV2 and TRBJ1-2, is EPEVTQTPSHQVTQMGQEVILRCVPISNHLYFYWYRQILGQKVEFLVSFYNNEISEKSEIFDDQFSVERPDGSNFTLKIRSTKLEDSAMYFCASSEKPVSYGYTFGSGTRLTVV.

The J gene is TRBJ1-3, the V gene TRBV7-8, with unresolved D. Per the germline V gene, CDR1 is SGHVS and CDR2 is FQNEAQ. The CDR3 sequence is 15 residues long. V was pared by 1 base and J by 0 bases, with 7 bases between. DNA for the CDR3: TGTGCCAGCAGCTTAGGTCGCAGCTCTGGAAACACCATATATTTT. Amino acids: CASSLGRSSGNTIYF.

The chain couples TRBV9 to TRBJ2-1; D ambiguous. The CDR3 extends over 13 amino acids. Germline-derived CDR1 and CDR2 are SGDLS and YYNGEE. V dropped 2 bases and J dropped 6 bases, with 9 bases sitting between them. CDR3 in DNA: TGTGCCAGCAGCGTTTCCGGGTCCAATGAGCAGTTCTTC. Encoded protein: CASSVSGSNEQFF.

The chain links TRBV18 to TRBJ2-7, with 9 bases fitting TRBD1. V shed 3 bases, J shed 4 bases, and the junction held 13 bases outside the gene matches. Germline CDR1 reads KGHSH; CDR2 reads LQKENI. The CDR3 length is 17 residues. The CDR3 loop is CASSPYGPGQGLYEQYF. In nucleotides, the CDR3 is TGTGCCAGCTCACCTTACGGTCCGGGACAGGGCTTGTACGAGCAGTACTTC.

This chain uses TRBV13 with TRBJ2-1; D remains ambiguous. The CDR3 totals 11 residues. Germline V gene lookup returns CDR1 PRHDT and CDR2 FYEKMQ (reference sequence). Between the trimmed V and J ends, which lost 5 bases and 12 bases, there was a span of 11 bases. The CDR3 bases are TGTGCCAGCAGCCTCGGTCCGGGGCAGTTCTTC. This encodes CASSLGPGQFF.